The 22 T cell receptor beta chains below come from one sample, sequenced in a study of T cells in Graves' hyperthyroidism and ophthalmopathy (dated by TCRdb to the late 2010s). The receptor library was made with multiplex PCR. The run used an Illumina HiSeq 2000. The TCR beta CDR3 regions were amplified from the RNA transcripts. A first-round RT-PCR of the TCR CDR3 used the HTBI primer set with the Qiagen OneStep RT-PCR kit. TCRdb trimmed the raw reads at Q25, called clones with MiXCR and kept productive beta chains. Rows are combined by CDR3 protein, so each entry shows the most common genes and DNA. The sample profile shows 700,000 or so distinct CDR3 sequences; 15% to 20% of them were found once. Over 7.5% of the sample is taken by the ten largest. The source material was blood. The receptor set was obtained from a young man with Graves' hyperthyroidism.

This clonotype was found a few times. This chain connects TRBV29-1 to TRBJ2-1; 7 bases align to TRBD1. The trim removed 7 bases at V and 2 bases at J, leaving 8 bases unmatched. In germline, CDR1 is SQVTM, CDR2 ANQGSEA. The CDR3 is 14 residues long. The CDR3 is CSARTGEPYNEQFF. DNA of the CDR3: TGCAGCGCCAGGACAGGAGAGCCCTACAATGAGCAGTTCTTC.

The table lists this clonotype with a few counts. The DNA for the CDR3 is TGTGCCAGCAGCTCCAGGGGTGGTCGGGGCCTCGAGCAGTACTTC. Translation gives CASSSRGGRGLEQYF. The rearrangement uses TRBV11-2 and TRBJ2-7; TRBD1 might be the D (6 bases). Trimming cost V 4 bases and J 6 bases, with 19 bases left between them. The CDR3 runs 15 residues. CDR1 and CDR2 (germline): SGHAT, FQNNGV. The full variable domain, in which reference TRBV11-2 and TRBJ2-7 provide the parts outside the CDR3, is EAGVAQSPRYKIIEKRQSVAFWCNPISGHATLYWYQQILGQGPKLLIQFQNNGVVDDSQLPKDRFSAERLKGVDSTLKIQPAKLEDSAVYLCASSSRGGRGLEQYFGPGTRLTVT.

The J gene is TRBJ1-2, the V gene TRBV10-3; D ambiguous. The ends were cut back, 3 bases at V and 0 bases at J, with 5 bases in the middle. The CDR3 has 13 amino acids. Germline V CDR1 and CDR2: ENHRY, SYGVKD. The CDR3 spells CAISERSNYGYTF. The CDR3 DNA sequence: TGTGCCATCAGTGAAAGATCTAACTATGGCTACACCTTC.

The chain links TRBV4-1 to TRBJ2-7; a weak D match, TRBD2 (5 bases). Germline V lookup: CDR1 MGHRA, CDR2 YSYEKL. The CDR3 is 16 residues long. Trimming pared 1 base from V and 4 bases from J, leaving 17 bases between. The CDR3 sequence: CASSQASGTKRYEQYF. CDR3 in DNA: TGCGCCAGCAGCCAAGCCAGCGGAACTAAGCGTTACGAGCAGTACTTC.

This clonotype was counted many times. V and J are TRBV28 and TRBJ2-2, with TRBD1 matching 10 bases. V gave up 5 bases and J gave up 3 bases; unmatched junction bases: 6. CDR1 is MDHEN and CDR2 is SYDVKM in the germline V gene. The CDR3 extends over 16 amino acids. The CDR3 DNA reads as TGTGCCAGCAGTGACGCGACAGGGGGCCACACCGGGGAGCTGTTTTTT. It specifies CASSDATGGHTGELFF.

This clonotype was picked up a small number of times. This chain links TRBV20-1 with TRBJ2-6, with D hard to call. This CDR3 has 14 amino acids. Trimming took 1 base from V and 4 from J, leaving 8 bases between them. Germline V gene sequence: CDR1 DFQATT, CDR2 SNEGSKA (reference sequence). The CDR3 sequence: CSARASEGANVLTF. CDR3 nucleotides: TGCAGTGCTAGAGCAAGTGAGGGGGCCAACGTCCTGACTTTC.

This clonotype appeared many times. V usage is TRBV20-1 and J usage is TRBJ2-7; 11 nucleotides match TRBD1. CDR1 is DFQATT and CDR2 is SNEGSKA in the germline V gene (reference sequence). The CDR3 has 13 amino acids. CDR3 sequence: CSTTGTGGYEQYF. CDR3 DNA: TGCAGCACCACCGGGACAGGGGGCTACGAGCAGTACTTC.

CDR3 DNA sequence: TGTGCCACCAGTGACACCGGAGAGGGCGTCACAGATACGCAGTATTTT. Protein sequence: CATSDTGEGVTDTQYF. The chain couples TRBV24-1 to TRBJ2-3; possible D gene TRBD2, 5 bases. Trimming removed 4 bases at V and 2 bases at J, with 15 bases between. This CDR3 spans 16 amino acids. In germline, CDR1 is KGHDR, CDR2 SFDVKD.

V is TRBV20-1 and J is TRBJ1-1; no reliable D call. V was shortened by 6 bases and J by 5 bases, with 16 bases between the two germline ends. Germline V gives CDR1 DFQATT, CDR2 SNEGSKA (reference sequence). This CDR3 spans 13 amino acids. The CDR3 DNA follows: TGCAGTGCCCTGACGGCTGTCAAAACTGAAGCTTTCTTT. It specifies CSALTAVKTEAFF.

The J gene is TRBJ1-1, the V gene TRBV20-1; the match to TRBD1 covers 7 bases. This CDR3 spans 13 amino acids. The V gene end was trimmed by 4 bases and the J gene end by 2 bases; junction bases not matched to a gene: 4. Per germline, CDR1 DFQATT and CDR2 SNEGSKA (reference sequence). The CDR3 DNA reads TGCAGTGCTACTGACAGGGTCAACACTGAAGCTTTCTTT. Amino acids: CSATDRVNTEAFF.

This clonotype has more than one count but fewer than ten. The chain is built from TRBV9 and TRBJ2-1, with TRBD2 matching over 11 bases. The V segment lost 0 bases and the J segment 8 bases; nucleotides outside the gene matches: 7. Germline-derived CDR1 and CDR2 are SGDLS and YYNGEE. This CDR3 contains 16 residues. The CDR3 nucleotides read TGTGCCAGCAGCGTAGCTCTCACTAGCGGGAGCTATGAGCAGTTCTTC. It codes for CASSVALTSGSYEQFF.

This clonotype has more than one count but fewer than ten. The rearrangement uses TRBV4-2 and TRBJ2-7; TRBD2 agrees at 11 bases. The CDR3 covers 18 residues. Per the germline V gene, CDR1 is LGHNA and CDR2 is YNFKEQ. J lost 0 bases, V lost 4 bases, and 11 bases had no gene match. The CDR3 DNA reads as TGTGCCAGCAGCCGTTGGGGACTAGCGGTTAGGAGCTCCTACGAGCAGTACTTC. It encodes CASSRWGLAVRSSYEQYF.

Ten or more counts support this clonotype. This rearrangement joins TRBV30 to TRBJ2-7; TRBD1 matches at 9 bases. V shed 7 bases and J 9 bases; nucleotides not matched to a gene: 13. This CDR3 has 13 amino acids. The germline V gene encodes CDR1 GTSNPN and CDR2 SVGIG (reference sequence). In nucleotides, the CDR3 is TGTGCCTCGAGCCCGGGACAGGGCCATGGGCAGTACTTC. This translates into CASSPGQGHGQYF.

This chain connects TRBV10-3 to TRBJ2-5, with a possible D match to TRBD2 (5 bases). This CDR3 is built from 13 residues. The V end was cut by 8 bases, the J end by 7 bases, with 17 bases between. Per the germline V gene, CDR1 is ENHRY and CDR2 is SYGVKD. The CDR3 sequence: CAIQEVGFGTQYF. The CDR3 DNA is TGTGCCATCCAGGAGGTTGGTTTCGGGACCCAGTACTTC.

The sample holds a few counts of this clonotype. The chain has TRBV20-1 and TRBJ1-1; no clear D gene. This CDR3 has 15 residues. Trimming stripped 3 bases from V and 9 bases from J, with 23 bases between. Per germline, CDR1 DFQATT and CDR2 SNEGSKA (reference sequence). This chain's CDR3 is CSASSRLKWAEKAFF. The DNA for the CDR3 is TGCAGTGCTAGCTCCCGACTTAAATGGGCCGAAAAAGCTTTCTTT.

This clonotype showed up just a few times. This sequence joins TRBV29-1 and TRBJ1-1, with D perhaps TRBD1 (6 bases). Germline CDR1 reads SQVTM; CDR2 reads ANQGSEA. CDR3 size: 13 residues. V was pared by 0 bases and J by 4 bases, with 9 bases between. In DNA, the CDR3 is TGCAGCGTTGAAGAGGGGGCGCGCACTGAAGCTTTCTTT. This gives the protein CSVEEGARTEAFF.

In its sample, this clonotype was seen many times. This chain joins TRBV12-3 or TRBV12-4 and TRBJ2-7; 7 bases align to TRBD2. With V trimmed by 6 bases and J by 6 bases, 11 bases remained unmatched. The CDR3 sequence is 14 residues long. Here the CDR3 reads CASRRESTAGEQYF. The CDR3 DNA reads as TGTGCCAGCAGGCGGGAGTCGACGGCGGGCGAGCAGTACTTC.

The sample holds a few counts of this clonotype. J is TRBJ2-7 and V is TRBV7-9, with 8 bases that match TRBD2. The CDR3 spans 15 residues. After removal of 8 bases from V and 6 bases from J, the junction contained 15 bases not matched to a gene. Germline assignment: CDR1 SEHNR and CDR2 FQNEAQ (reference sequence). The CDR3: CASPPGREVQGEQYF. In DNA, the CDR3 is TGTGCCAGCCCCCCCGGGCGGGAGGTTCAAGGCGAGCAGTACTTC. The whole variable domain, remainder taken from reference TRBV7-9 and TRBJ2-7, is DTGVSQNPRHKITKRGQNVTFRCDPISEHNRLYWYRQTLGQGPEFLTYFQNEAQLEKSRLLSDRFSAERPKGSFSTLEIQRTEQGDSAMYLCASPPGREVQGEQYFGPGTRLTVT.

This clonotype was seen at least ten times. The chain links TRBV7-9 to TRBJ2-5; 9 positions agree with TRBD2. CDR1 SEHNR and CDR2 FQNEAQ come from the germline V gene (reference sequence). This CDR3 contains 15 residues. Trimming took 6 bases from V and 2 from J; bases not matched to a gene: 7. The CDR3 region has the DNA TGTGCCAGCAGTCCTTCGGCGGGGGGGCAAGAGACCCAGTACTTC. Its translation: CASSPSAGGQETQYF.

The chain joins TRBV5-1 to TRBJ2-2, with D possibly matching TRBD1 (6 bases). The ends were cut back, 3 bases at V and 4 bases at J, with 10 bases in the middle. This CDR3 region has 14 residues. Germline CDR1 and CDR2: SGHRS and YFSETQ. The CDR3 loop is CASSSTGATGELFF. CDR3 bases: TGCGCCAGCAGCTCGACAGGAGCCACCGGGGAGCTGTTTTTT.

The gene calls are TRBV12-3 or TRBV12-4 and TRBJ1-4, with D unresolved. Trimming cost V 5 bases and J 5 bases, with 9 bases left between them. This CDR3 is built from 13 residues. CDR3 protein: CASSPTLNEKLFF. Written as DNA, the CDR3 is TGTGCCAGCAGTCCGACACTGAATGAAAAACTGTTTTTT.

There are a few counts of this clonotype. The genes are TRBV20-1 and TRBJ2-7; D uncertain. The CDR3 is made up of 11 amino acids. Germline CDR1 reads DFQATT; CDR2 reads SNEGSKA (reference sequence). The ends were cut back, 2 bases at V and 2 bases at J, with 4 bases in the middle. The CDR3 DNA follows: TGCAGTGCTAGACAGACCTACGAGCAGTACTTC. It specifies CSARQTYEQYF.